These T cell receptor beta chains were read from a single sample in a study of cytomegalovirus exposure and HLA in healthy donors. Libraries were prepared by immunoSEQ multiplex PCR; TCRdb keeps only in-frame clonotypes and omits some of them. The sample lists about 130,000 clones; 60% to 80% were seen once. Specimen: PBMCs. The receptors stem from a woman aged 60 to 75 in good health and CMV-seropositive. The CDR3 runs from the conserved cysteine through the conserved F or W. A D gene is named only where the DNA matches it firmly. Not every row has a clone size; where given, it reads once, few, many or a size class.

D gene: .
J gene: TRBJ1-2
clone size: .
V gene: TRBV28
CDR3 DNA: TGTGCCAGCAGCCCAAGCGGGACATCCAACTATGGCTACACCTTC
CDR3 protein: CASSPSGTSNYGYTF

D gene: .
J gene: TRBJ1-1
clone size: .
V gene: TRBV2
CDR3 DNA: TGTGCCAGCAGTGAAGCGGGAGGGATCGGCACTGAAGCTTTCTTT
CDR3 protein: CASSEAGGIGTEAFF

D gene: TRBD1
J gene: TRBJ1-6
clone size: once
V gene: TRBV19
CDR3 DNA: TGTGCCAGTTCCGGACAGGGGTCGGGTTCACCCCTCCACTTT
CDR3 protein: CASSGQGSGSPLHF

D gene: TRBD1
J gene: TRBJ1-2
clone size: .
V gene: TRBV5-5
CDR3 DNA: TGTGCCAGCAGCTTACAGGGGGCGGGGGGCTACACCTTC
CDR3 protein: CASSLQGAGGYTF

D gene: .
J gene: TRBJ2-7
clone size: .
V gene: TRBV7-2
CDR3 DNA: TGTGCCAGCAGCTTAGGCCAAGCCCTAAAGCAGTACTTC
CDR3 protein: CASSLGQALKQYF

D gene: .
J gene: TRBJ1-3
clone size: .
V gene: TRBV4-1
CDR3 DNA: TGCGCCAGCAGGGGGGCCGTCTCTGGAAACACCATATATTTT
CDR3 protein: CASRGAVSGNTIYF

D gene: .
J gene: TRBJ2-7
clone size: .
V gene: TRBV10-3
CDR3 DNA: TGTGCCATCAGTGAGCGGCAGGACGAGCAGTACTTC
CDR3 protein: CAISERQDEQYF

D gene: TRBD2
J gene: TRBJ2-3
clone size: .
V gene: TRBV18
CDR3 DNA: TGTGCCAGCTCACCTCTACTAGCGGGGGGCTCAGATACGCAGTATTTT
CDR3 protein: CASSPLLAGGSDTQYF

D gene: .
J gene: TRBJ2-6
clone size: .
V gene: TRBV4-2
CDR3 DNA: TGTGCCAGCAGCCAGAGCTCTGGGGCCAACGTCCTGACTTTC
CDR3 protein: CASSQSSGANVLTF

D gene: .
J gene: TRBJ1-3
clone size: .
V gene: TRBV2
CDR3 DNA: TGTGCCAGCAGGCTTCCTGGGGCGTCGACTGGAAACACCATATATTTT
CDR3 protein: CASRLPGASTGNTIYF

D gene: TRBD1
J gene: TRBJ2-1
clone size: .
V gene: TRBV10-3
CDR3 DNA: TGTGCCATCGGGCCCTCGACAGGGCGGTCCTACAATGAGCAGTTCTTC
CDR3 protein: CAIGPSTGRSYNEQFF

D gene: .
J gene: TRBJ1-5
clone size: once
V gene: TRBV27
CDR3 DNA: TGTGCCAGCAGTTTTTCCGGGGGAGGGAACCAGCCCCAGCATTTT
CDR3 protein: CASSFSGGGNQPQHF

D gene: .
J gene: TRBJ1-1
clone size: .
V gene: TRBV5-6
CDR3 DNA: TGTGCCAGCAGCTTGGGGCAGGCTAACACTGAAGCTTTCTTT
CDR3 protein: CASSLGQANTEAFF

D gene: .
J gene: TRBJ1-2
clone size: .
V gene: TRBV6-6
CDR3 DNA: TGTGCCAGCAGTTCCCGGGGGAGCGGCTATGGCTACACCTTC
CDR3 protein: CASSSRGSGYGYTF

D gene: TRBD1
J gene: TRBJ2-5
clone size: .
V gene: TRBV11-2
CDR3 DNA: TGTGCCAGCAGCTTTCCTCCGGGGACAGGGATCCAAGAGACCCAGTACTTC
CDR3 protein: CASSFPPGTGIQETQYF

D gene: .
J gene: TRBJ2-7
clone size: .
V gene: TRBV6-5
CDR3 DNA: TGTGCCAGCAGAGACCCAGGGGCCTACGAGCAGTACTTC
CDR3 protein: CASRDPGAYEQYF

D gene: .
J gene: TRBJ1-5
clone size: .
V gene: TRBV5-8
CDR3 DNA: TGTGCCAGCAGCCACGGACTGGGAGAGGGTCAGCCCCAGCATTTT
CDR3 protein: CASSHGLGEGQPQHF

D gene: .
J gene: TRBJ1-1
clone size: few
V gene: TRBV11-2
CDR3 DNA: TGTGCCAGCCTAACGGGGGGAACTGAAGCTTTCTTT
CDR3 protein: CASLTGGTEAFF